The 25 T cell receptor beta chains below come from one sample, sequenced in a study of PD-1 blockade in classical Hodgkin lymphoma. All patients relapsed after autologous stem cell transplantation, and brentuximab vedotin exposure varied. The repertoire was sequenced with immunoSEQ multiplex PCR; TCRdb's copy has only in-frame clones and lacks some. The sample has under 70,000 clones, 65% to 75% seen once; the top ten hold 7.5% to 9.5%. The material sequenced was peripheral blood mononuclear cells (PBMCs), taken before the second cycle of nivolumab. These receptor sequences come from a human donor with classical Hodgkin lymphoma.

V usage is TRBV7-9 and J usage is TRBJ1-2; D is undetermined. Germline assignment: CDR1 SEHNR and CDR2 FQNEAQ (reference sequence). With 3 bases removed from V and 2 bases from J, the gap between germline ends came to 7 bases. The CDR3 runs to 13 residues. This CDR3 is CASSLQPNYGYTF. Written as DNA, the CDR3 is TGTGCCAGCAGCTTGCAGCCCAACTATGGCTACACCTTC.

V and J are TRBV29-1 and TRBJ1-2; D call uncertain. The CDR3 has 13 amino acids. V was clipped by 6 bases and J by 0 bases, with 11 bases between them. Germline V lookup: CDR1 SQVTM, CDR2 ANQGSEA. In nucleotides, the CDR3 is TGCAGCGTCGTAGACCATTCTAACTATGGCTACACCTTC. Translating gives CSVVDHSNYGYTF.

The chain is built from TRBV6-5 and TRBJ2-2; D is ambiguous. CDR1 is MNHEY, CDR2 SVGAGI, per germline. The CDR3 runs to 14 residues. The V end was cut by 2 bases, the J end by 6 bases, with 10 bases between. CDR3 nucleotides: TGTGCCAGCAGTTACCGGCGTGCTGCCGGGGAGCTGTTTTTT. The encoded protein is CASSYRRAAGELFF.

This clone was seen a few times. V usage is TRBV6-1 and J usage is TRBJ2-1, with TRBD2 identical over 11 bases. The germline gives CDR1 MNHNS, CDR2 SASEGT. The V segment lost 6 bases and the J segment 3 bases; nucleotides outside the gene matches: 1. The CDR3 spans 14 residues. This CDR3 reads CASRGLAVYNEQFF. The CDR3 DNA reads TGTGCCAGCAGGGGACTAGCGGTCTACAATGAGCAGTTCTTC.

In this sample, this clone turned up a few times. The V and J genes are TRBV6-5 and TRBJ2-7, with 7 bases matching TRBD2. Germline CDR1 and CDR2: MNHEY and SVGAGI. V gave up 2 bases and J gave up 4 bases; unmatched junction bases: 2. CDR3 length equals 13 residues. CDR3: CASSYGGEYEQYF. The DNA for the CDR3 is TGTGCCAGCAGTTACGGGGGGGAGTACGAGCAGTACTTC.

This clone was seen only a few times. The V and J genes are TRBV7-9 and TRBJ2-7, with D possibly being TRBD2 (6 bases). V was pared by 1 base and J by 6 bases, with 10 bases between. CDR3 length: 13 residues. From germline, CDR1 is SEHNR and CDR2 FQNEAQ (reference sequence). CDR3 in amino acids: CASSLEGGAEQYF. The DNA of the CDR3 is TGTGCCAGCAGCTTAGAAGGAGGGGCCGAGCAGTACTTC. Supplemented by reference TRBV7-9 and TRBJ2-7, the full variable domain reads DTGVSQNPRHKITKRGQNVTFRCDPISEHNRLYWYRQTLGQGPEFLTYFQNEAQLEKSRLLSDRFSAERPKGSFSTLEIQRTEQGDSAMYLCASSLEGGAEQYFGPGTRLTVT.

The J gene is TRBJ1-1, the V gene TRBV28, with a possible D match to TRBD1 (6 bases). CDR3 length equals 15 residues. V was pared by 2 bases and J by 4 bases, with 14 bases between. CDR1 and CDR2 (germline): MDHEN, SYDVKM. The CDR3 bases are TGTGCCAGCAGTTTAAGTTTGGGCAGGGGCACTGAAGCTTTCTTT. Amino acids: CASSLSLGRGTEAFF.

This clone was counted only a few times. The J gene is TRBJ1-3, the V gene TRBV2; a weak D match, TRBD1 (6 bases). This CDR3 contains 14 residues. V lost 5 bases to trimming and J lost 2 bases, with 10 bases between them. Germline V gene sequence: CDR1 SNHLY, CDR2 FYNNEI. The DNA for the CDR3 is TGTGCCAGCAGTACAGGGAGCACTGGAAACACCATATATTTT. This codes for CASSTGSTGNTIYF.

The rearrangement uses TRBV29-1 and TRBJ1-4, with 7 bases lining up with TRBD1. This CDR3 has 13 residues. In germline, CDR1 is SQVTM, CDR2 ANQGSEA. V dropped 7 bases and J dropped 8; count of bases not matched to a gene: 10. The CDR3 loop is CSGGGRDGEKLFF. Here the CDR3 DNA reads TGCAGCGGAGGGGGCAGGGACGGAGAAAAACTGTTTTTT.

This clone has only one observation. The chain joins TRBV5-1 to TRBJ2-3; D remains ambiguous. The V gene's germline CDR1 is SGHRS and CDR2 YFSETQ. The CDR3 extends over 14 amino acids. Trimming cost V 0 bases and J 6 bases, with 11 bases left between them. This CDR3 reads CASSLVGEKDTQYF. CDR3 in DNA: TGCGCCAGCAGCTTGGTCGGTGAAAAGGATACGCAGTATTTT.

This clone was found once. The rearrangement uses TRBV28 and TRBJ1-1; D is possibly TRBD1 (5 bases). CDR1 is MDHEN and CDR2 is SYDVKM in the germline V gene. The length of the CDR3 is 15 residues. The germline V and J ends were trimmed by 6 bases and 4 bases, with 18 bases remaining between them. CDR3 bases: TGTGCCAGCAGAGAAATGGGGGTCTCCAGCACTGAAGCTTTCTTT. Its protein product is CASREMGVSSTEAFF.

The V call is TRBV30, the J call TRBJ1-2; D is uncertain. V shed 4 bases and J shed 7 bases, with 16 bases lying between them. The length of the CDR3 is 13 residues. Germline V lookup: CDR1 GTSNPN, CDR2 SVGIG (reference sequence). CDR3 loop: CAWMPGPGGGYTF. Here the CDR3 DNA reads TGTGCCTGGATGCCCGGGCCGGGTGGTGGCTACACCTTC.

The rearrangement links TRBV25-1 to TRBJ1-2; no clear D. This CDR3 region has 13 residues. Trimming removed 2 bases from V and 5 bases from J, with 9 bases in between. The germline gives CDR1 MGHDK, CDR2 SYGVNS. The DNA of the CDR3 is TGTGCCAGCAGTGAAGTGGGAAGATATGGCTACACCTTC. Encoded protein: CASSEVGRYGYTF.

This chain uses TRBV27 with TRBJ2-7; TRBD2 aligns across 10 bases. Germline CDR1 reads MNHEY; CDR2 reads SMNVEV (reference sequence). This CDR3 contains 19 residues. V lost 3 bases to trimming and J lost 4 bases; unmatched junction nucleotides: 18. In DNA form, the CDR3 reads TGTGCCAGCAGTTTTCTTTCTAGCGGGGGCCCCTCTGCGGTTTACGAGCAGTACTTC. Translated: CASSFLSSGGPSAVYEQYF.

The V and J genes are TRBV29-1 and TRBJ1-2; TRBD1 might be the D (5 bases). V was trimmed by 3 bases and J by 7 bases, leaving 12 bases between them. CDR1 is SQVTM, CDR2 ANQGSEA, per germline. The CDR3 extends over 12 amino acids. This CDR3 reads CSVESGTSGYTF. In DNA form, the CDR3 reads TGCAGCGTTGAGAGTGGGACCTCTGGCTACACCTTC.

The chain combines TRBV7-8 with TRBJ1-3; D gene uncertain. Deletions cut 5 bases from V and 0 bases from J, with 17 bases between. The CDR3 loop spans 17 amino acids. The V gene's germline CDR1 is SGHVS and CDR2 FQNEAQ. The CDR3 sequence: CASSLESRLNSGNTIYF. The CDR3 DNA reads TGTGCCAGCAGCCTGGAATCTAGACTCAACTCTGGAAACACCATATATTTT.

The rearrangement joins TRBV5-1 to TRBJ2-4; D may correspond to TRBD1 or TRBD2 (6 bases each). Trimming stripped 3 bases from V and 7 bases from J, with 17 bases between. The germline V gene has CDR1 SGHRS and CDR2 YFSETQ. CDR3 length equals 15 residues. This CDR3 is CASSWSPGEDNIQYF. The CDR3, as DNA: TGCGCCAGCAGCTGGAGTCCAGGGGAGGATAACATTCAGTACTTC.

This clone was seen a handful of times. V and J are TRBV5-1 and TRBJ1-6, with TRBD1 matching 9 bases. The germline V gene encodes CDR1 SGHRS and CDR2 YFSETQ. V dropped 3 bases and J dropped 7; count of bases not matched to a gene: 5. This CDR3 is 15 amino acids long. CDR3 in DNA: TGCGCCAGCAGCTCCGGGACAGGGTTGAATTCACCCCTCCACTTT. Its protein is CASSSGTGLNSPLHF.

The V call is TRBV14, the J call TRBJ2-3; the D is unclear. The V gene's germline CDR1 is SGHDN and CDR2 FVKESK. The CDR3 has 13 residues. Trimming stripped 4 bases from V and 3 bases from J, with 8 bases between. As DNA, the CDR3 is TGTGCCAGCAGCCCGCTCGGGACAGATACGCAGTATTTT. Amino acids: CASSPLGTDTQYF.

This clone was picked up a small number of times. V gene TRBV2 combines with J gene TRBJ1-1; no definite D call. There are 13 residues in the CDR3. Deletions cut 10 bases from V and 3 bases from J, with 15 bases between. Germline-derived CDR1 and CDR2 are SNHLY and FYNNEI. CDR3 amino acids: CAISVERDTEAFF. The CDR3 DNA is TGTGCCATATCAGTCGAGAGGGACACTGAAGCTTTCTTT.

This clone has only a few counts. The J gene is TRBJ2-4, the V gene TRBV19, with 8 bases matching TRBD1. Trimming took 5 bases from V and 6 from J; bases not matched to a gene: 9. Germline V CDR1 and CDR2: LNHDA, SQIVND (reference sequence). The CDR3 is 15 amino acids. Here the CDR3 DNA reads TGTGCCAGTAGTCCAGGGACAGGCAAGGGAAACATTCAGTACTTC. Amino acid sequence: CASSPGTGKGNIQYF.

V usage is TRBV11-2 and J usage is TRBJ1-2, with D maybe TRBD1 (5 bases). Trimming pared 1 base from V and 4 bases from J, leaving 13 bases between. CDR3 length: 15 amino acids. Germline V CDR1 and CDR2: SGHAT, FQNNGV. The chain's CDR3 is CASSLVLGEPYGYTF. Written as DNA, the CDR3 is TGTGCCAGCAGCTTAGTGCTAGGGGAGCCCTATGGCTACACCTTC.

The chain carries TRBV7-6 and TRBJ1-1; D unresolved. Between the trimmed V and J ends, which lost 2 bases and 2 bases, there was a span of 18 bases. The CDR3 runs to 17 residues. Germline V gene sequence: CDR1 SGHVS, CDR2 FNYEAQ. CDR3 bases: TGTGCCAGCAGCTTATACGGCCTCGATCAGGTAAACACTGAAGCTTTCTTT. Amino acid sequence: CASSLYGLDQVNTEAFF. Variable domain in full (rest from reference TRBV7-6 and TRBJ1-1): GAGVSQSPRYKVTKRGQDVALRCDPISGHVSLYWYRQALGQGPEFLTYFNYEAQQDKSGLPNDRFSAERPEGSISTLTIQRTEQRDSAMYRCASSLYGLDQVNTEAFFGQGTRLTVV.

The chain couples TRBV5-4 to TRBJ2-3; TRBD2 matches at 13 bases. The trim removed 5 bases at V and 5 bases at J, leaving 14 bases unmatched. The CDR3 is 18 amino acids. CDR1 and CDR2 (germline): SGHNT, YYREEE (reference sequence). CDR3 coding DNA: TGTGCCAGCAGTTCCCTTACTAGCGGGAGGGCCGAAAAAGATACGCAGTATTTT. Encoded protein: CASSSLTSGRAEKDTQYF.

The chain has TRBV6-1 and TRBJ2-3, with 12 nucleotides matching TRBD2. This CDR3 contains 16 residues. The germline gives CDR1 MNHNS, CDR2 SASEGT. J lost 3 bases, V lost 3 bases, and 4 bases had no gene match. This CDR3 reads CASSETSGRGTDTQYF. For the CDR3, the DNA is TGTGCCAGCAGTGAGACTAGCGGGAGAGGGACAGATACGCAGTATTTT.